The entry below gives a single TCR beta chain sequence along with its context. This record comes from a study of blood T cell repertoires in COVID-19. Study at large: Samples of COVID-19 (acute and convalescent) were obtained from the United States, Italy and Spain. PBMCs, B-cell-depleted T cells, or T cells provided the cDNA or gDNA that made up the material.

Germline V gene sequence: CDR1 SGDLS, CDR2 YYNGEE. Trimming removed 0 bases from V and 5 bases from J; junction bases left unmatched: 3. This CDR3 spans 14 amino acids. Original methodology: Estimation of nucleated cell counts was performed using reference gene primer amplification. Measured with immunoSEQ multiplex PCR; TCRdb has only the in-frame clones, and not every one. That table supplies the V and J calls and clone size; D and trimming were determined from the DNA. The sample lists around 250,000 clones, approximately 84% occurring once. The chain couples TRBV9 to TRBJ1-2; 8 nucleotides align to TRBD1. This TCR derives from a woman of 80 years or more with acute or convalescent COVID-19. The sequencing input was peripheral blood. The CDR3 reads CASSVVDRGYGYTF. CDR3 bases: TGTGCCAGCAGCGTAGTTGACAGGGGATATGGCTACACCTTC.